The next 29 T cell receptor beta chains were all read from a single sample in a study of blood T cells in healthy people across ages. Using a J-beta primer mix together with a sample-barcoded 5' primer, a second PCR was run for roughly 7 to 11 cycles. TCRdb analysed the 5' RACE reads with MiXCR anew, one entry per CDR3 protein. This sample yields around 790,000 distinct CDR3 sequences, of which 44% are seen a single time; about a fifth belongs to the top ten. Material: blood. All receptors derive from a man between 60 and 75 years old in good health.

The genes are TRBV12-3 or TRBV12-4 and TRBJ2-6; no reliable D call. Trimming shortened V by 6 bases and J by 0 bases, and 21 bases separated the two germline ends. The CDR3 has 19 residues. The CDR3 sequence is CASRRRAGADHSGANVLTF. CDR3 nucleotides: TGTGCCAGCAGACGCCGGGCAGGAGCTGACCACTCTGGGGCCAACGTCCTGACTTTC.

This clonotype turned up a few times. The chain links TRBV6-2 or TRBV6-3 to TRBJ1-2, with 7 bases aligning to TRBD1. The CDR3 length is 13 residues. Germline CDR1 reads MNHEY; CDR2 reads SVGEGT. V lost 11 bases to trimming and J lost 10 bases; unmatched junction nucleotides: 16. The CDR3, as DNA: TGTGCCTGCCGCCTCCCGGGACAGATTATCTACACCTTC. Protein product: CACRLPGQIIYTF.

This clonotype was recorded once. The chain carries TRBV20-1 and TRBJ2-5; 7 bases match TRBD1. From germline, CDR1 is DFQATT and CDR2 SNEGSKA (reference sequence). The CDR3 covers 13 residues. The junction had 5 bases not matched to a gene; V was cut back by 3 bases and J by 4 bases. CDR3: CSASLTGRETQYF. For the CDR3, the DNA is TGCAGTGCTAGCCTGACAGGGCGAGAGACCCAGTACTTC.

V and J are TRBV4-1 and TRBJ1-6, with unresolved D. The germline V gene has CDR1 MGHRA and CDR2 YSYEKL. The CDR3 runs to 15 residues. Trimming removed 0 bases at V and 7 bases at J, with 10 bases between. CDR3 sequence: CASSQEKGVNSPLHF. CDR3 in DNA: TGCGCCAGCAGCCAAGAGAAGGGCGTCAATTCACCCCTCCACTTT.

J is TRBJ1-2 and V is TRBV12-3 or TRBV12-4; 8 bases match TRBD1. V lost 2 bases and J lost 9; bases outside the gene matches: 11. This CDR3 is 15 amino acids long. CDR3 protein: CASSLPQGAERRYTF. The CDR3 bases are TGTGCCAGCAGTTTACCTCAGGGGGCGGAACGGCGCTACACCTTC.

This rearrangement joins TRBV9 to TRBJ1-4; D not resolved. Per the germline V gene, CDR1 is SGDLS and CDR2 is YYNGEE. The V end was cut by 3 bases, the J end by 4 bases, with 10 bases between. The CDR3 consists of 14 residues. The CDR3 nucleotides read TGTGCCAGCAGCGATAACAGCCGTAATGAAAAACTGTTTTTT. This translates into CASSDNSRNEKLFF.

The chain is built from TRBV20-1 and TRBJ1-5; D is unclear. CDR1 and CDR2 from the germline V gene are DFQATT and SNEGSKA (reference sequence). Trimming left V 2 bases short and J 5 bases short, with 7 bases between. This CDR3 region has 12 residues. Here the CDR3 DNA reads TGCAGTGCTAGAACCGGGGATCAGCCCCAGCATTTT. Protein sequence: CSARTGDQPQHF.

This clonotype appeared a few times. The J gene is TRBJ2-4, the V gene TRBV5-1; D might be TRBD1 (6 bases). The germline gives CDR1 SGHRS, CDR2 YFSETQ. The CDR3 is 13 residues long. Trimming shortened V by 4 bases and J by 12 bases, and 17 bases separated the two germline ends. CDR3 sequence (DNA): TGCGCCAGCAGCCCGACGACAGGAGATACTCAGTACTTC. Its protein product is CASSPTTGDTQYF.

A word on this clonotype: A much larger clone differs by one base, so this may be a read error. This chain joins TRBV29-1 and TRBJ2-1; D is perhaps TRBD1 (5 bases). V lost 2 bases to trimming and J lost 13 bases, with 21 bases between them. The length of the CDR3 is 14 residues. Germline CDR1 and CDR2: SQVTM and ANQGSEA. The CDR3 sequence: CSVESQGQKETQFF. The CDR3 DNA follows: TGCAGCGTTGAAAGCCAGGGCCAAAAAGAGACCCAGTTCTTC.

The sample holds a few counts of this clonotype. V gene TRBV6-1 combines with J gene TRBJ2-5; no firm D call. The CDR3 has 11 residues. The germline CDR1 and CDR2 sequences are MNHNS and SASEGT. Trimming took off 6 bases at V and 2 bases at J, with 4 bases between the two ends. The CDR3 reads CASRNQETQYF. CDR3 coding DNA: TGTGCCAGCAGAAATCAAGAGACCCAGTACTTC.

The rearrangement links TRBV5-1 to TRBJ2-5, with 7 bases matching TRBD2. The CDR3 contains 14 residues. Per germline, CDR1 SGHRS and CDR2 YFSETQ. Trimming at V came to 1 base and at J to 6 bases, leaving 6 bases not matched to a gene. CDR3 nucleotides: TGCGCCAGCAGCTTGTCGGGGGGTGAAAAGACCCAGTACTTC. Its protein is CASSLSGGEKTQYF.

The genes are TRBV6-5 and TRBJ1-6, with D possibly being TRBD1 (5 bases). CDR1 and CDR2 from the germline V gene are MNHEY and SVGAGI. CDR3 length: 15 residues. V lost 4 bases to trimming and J lost 6 bases, with 13 bases between them. CDR3 in DNA: TGTGCCAGCAGTTCGCAGGGTTCTGGTAATTCACCCCTCCACTTT. It encodes CASSSQGSGNSPLHF.

This clonotype was found many times. This chain joins TRBV6-5 and TRBJ2-4, with D unclear. CDR3 length: 11 amino acids. CDR1 MNHEY and CDR2 SVGAGI come from the germline V gene. V lost 6 bases and J 6 bases, leaving 6 bases between the germline ends. In DNA, the CDR3 is TGTGCCAGCAGCTCAGGAAACATTCAGTACTTC. This sequence encodes CASSSGNIQYF.

This clonotype was found a few times. The V call is TRBV27, the J call TRBJ1-2; D may be TRBD1 (5 bases). The germline gives CDR1 MNHEY, CDR2 SMNVEV (reference sequence). This CDR3 region has 9 residues. This CDR3 reads CSGGDGYTF. The CDR3 nucleotides read TGTTCCGGGGGGGATGGCTACACCTTC.

This clonotype has a handful of counts. The chain has TRBV20-1 and TRBJ1-5; 9 nucleotides match TRBD1. V dropped 1 base and J dropped 0; count of bases not matched to a gene: 4. Per germline, CDR1 DFQATT and CDR2 SNEGSKA (reference sequence). This CDR3 region has 16 residues. DNA for the CDR3: TGCAGTGCTAGAGGTGGGACAGGGATTAGCAATCAGCCCCAGCATTTT. Translated: CSARGGTGISNQPQHF.

This clonotype showed up just a few times. This sequence joins TRBV20-1 and TRBJ1-1, with 7 bases identical to TRBD1. CDR3 length: 15 residues. With V trimmed by 3 bases and J by 1 base, 8 bases remained unmatched. The germline V gene encodes CDR1 DFQATT and CDR2 SNEGSKA (reference sequence). Here the CDR3 DNA reads TGCAGTGCTAGTCGCCTACGGACAGGGAACACTGAAGCTTTCTTT. It translates to CSASRLRTGNTEAFF.

Comment on this clonotype: A much larger clone sits a single nucleotide away, making a read error possible. This rearrangement joins TRBV5-6 to TRBJ2-1; 7 nucleotides agree with TRBD2. The J call may be mistaken, given a closer DNA end match to TRBJ2-7. Germline assignment: CDR1 SGHDT and CDR2 YYEEEE. The CDR3 consists of 16 residues. CDR3 nucleotides: TGTGCCAGCAGCTTGGATGCGGGGGAAGTCTACAATGAGCAGTACTTC. Amino acid sequence: CASSLDAGEVYNEQYF.

This clonotype was counted a single time. As DNA, the CDR3 is TGTGCCAGCAGTTCCCAAGGGACGGCCATTCAGTACTTC. Its protein is CASSSQGTAIQYF. The chain recombines TRBV28 with TRBJ2-4; D assignment may be TRBD1 or TRBD2 (5 bases each). CDR3 size: 13 residues. Between the trimmed V and J ends, which lost 4 bases and 9 bases, there was a span of 13 bases. Germline V gene sequence: CDR1 MDHEN, CDR2 SYDVKM.

This clonotype was seen more than once but under ten times. The genes are TRBV4-2 and TRBJ2-3; D unclear. V shed 1 base and J shed 2 bases, with 10 bases lying between them. The CDR3 is made up of 15 amino acids. Per germline, CDR1 LGHNA and CDR2 YNFKEQ. Here the CDR3 reads CASSQASPNTDTQYF. The CDR3 DNA reads as TGTGCCAGCAGCCAAGCTTCACCGAACACAGATACGCAGTATTTT.

The J gene is TRBJ2-5, the V gene TRBV6-2 or TRBV6-3; possible D gene TRBD1, 6 bases. CDR3 length: 19 residues. Germline V gene lookup returns CDR1 MNHEY and CDR2 SVGEGT. V lost 4 bases and J lost 0, with 24 bases in between. CDR3 sequence: CASSFHIRTDLTDQETQYF. In DNA, the CDR3 is TGTGCCAGCAGTTTTCATATCAGGACAGATCTTACCGACCAAGAGACCCAGTACTTC.

This clonotype has more than one count but fewer than ten. The chain uses TRBV7-9 and TRBJ2-5, with D possibly TRBD1 on 5 matching bases. The CDR3 is 17 residues long. Germline V gene lookup returns CDR1 SEHNR and CDR2 FQNEAQ (reference sequence). The V end lost 5 bases, the J end lost 1 base, and 20 bases lay between the germline ends. Here the CDR3 DNA reads TGTGCCAGCAGCCTACCCATCAGGGCAATTACCCAAGAGACCCAGTACTTC. This codes for CASSLPIRAITQETQYF.

The V gene is TRBV19, the J gene TRBJ2-7, with D tentatively TRBD1 or TRBD2 (5 bases each). V was clipped by 5 bases and J by 6 bases, with 14 bases between them. The CDR3 runs 13 residues. Germline V gives CDR1 LNHDA, CDR2 SQIVND (reference sequence). This chain's CDR3 is CASSAEGGAEQYF. In DNA, the CDR3 is TGTGCCAGTAGTGCCGAGGGTGGGGCCGAGCAGTACTTC.

This clonotype has more than one count but fewer than ten. The chain joins TRBV3-1 to TRBJ2-5; D not resolved. V was shortened by 5 bases and J by 6 bases, with 7 bases between the two germline ends. Germline V gene sequence: CDR1 LGHDT, CDR2 YNNKEL (reference sequence). The CDR3 has 11 residues. CDR3 region: CASSNRQTQYF. The CDR3 DNA is TGTGCCAGCAGCAACCGTCAGACCCAGTACTTC.

This clonotype turned up a few times. The genes are TRBV27 and TRBJ2-1; D is uncertain. Germline V gene lookup returns CDR1 MNHEY and CDR2 SMNVEV (reference sequence). V lost 4 bases to trimming and J lost 7 bases, with 11 bases between them. This CDR3 comprises 13 residues. The CDR3 DNA sequence: TGTGCCAGCAGTTCCCAATCAGAGAATGAGCAGTTCTTC. Encoded protein: CASSSQSENEQFF.

The chain is built from TRBV6-2 or TRBV6-3 and TRBJ2-3; 7 nucleotides match TRBD1. The junction had 9 bases not matched to a gene; V was cut back by 5 bases and J by 4 bases. Germline V gives CDR1 MNHEY, CDR2 SVGEGT. This CDR3 spans 15 amino acids. The CDR3 DNA is TGTGCCAGCAGTCAACCTACAGGGGAAGCAGATACGCAGTATTTT. It is translated as CASSQPTGEADTQYF.

The chain combines TRBV14 with TRBJ2-5, with D maybe TRBD1 (6 bases). CDR3 size: 15 residues. The germline CDR1 and CDR2 sequences are SGHDN and FVKESK. Trimming took off 4 bases at V and 4 bases at J, with 16 bases between the two ends. The CDR3 bases are TGTGCCAGCAGCCGAGCAGGGGCATGGGGAGAGACCCAGTACTTC. Translation: CASSRAGAWGETQYF.

About this clonotype itself: A much bigger clone sits one base away, suggesting this may be a read error. The J gene is TRBJ1-1, the V gene TRBV7-2; no clear D gene. This CDR3 region has 14 residues. Germline lookup yields CDR1 SGHTA and CDR2 FQGNSA. V lost 5 bases and J 7 bases, leaving 17 bases between the germline ends. As DNA, the CDR3 is TGTGCCAGCAGCGTTAACCCCGTGATTGGTGAAGCTTTCTTT. It codes for CASSVNPVIGEAFF.

In DNA form, the CDR3 reads TGTGCCAGCTCACCAAGGGGTACCCGCTCTGGGGCCAACGTCCTGACTTTC. Translating it yields CASSPRGTRSGANVLTF. V gene TRBV18 combines with J gene TRBJ2-6, with TRBD1 as a possible D gene (5 bases). Germline CDR1 and CDR2: KGHSH and LQKENI. The CDR3 contains 17 residues. The V and J ends lost 2 bases and 0 bases respectively, with 11 bases between them.

There are a few counts of this clonotype. The V gene is TRBV29-1, the J gene TRBJ2-3; 9 nucleotides align to TRBD1. CDR1 SQVTM and CDR2 ANQGSEA come from the germline V gene. J was trimmed by 3 bases and V by 5 bases; bases with no gene match: 6. The CDR3 extends over 14 amino acids. The CDR3 coding sequence is TGCAGCGTTAGGGACAGGGCGTCGACAGATACGCAGTATTTT. It specifies CSVRDRASTDTQYF.